This TCR beta chain was sequenced for a study of blood T cell repertoires in COVID-19. Symptom resolution, clearance, or two negative PCRs marked the recovered donors of Cohort 3. Germline loops: CDR1 SGHRS, CDR2 YFSETQ. This CDR3 contains 15 residues. Losses at the gene ends were 5 bases for V and 5 bases for J; bases not matched to a gene: 9. Produced via immunoSEQ multiplex PCR; TCRdb's table is partial and in-frame only. The repertoire includes more than 200,000 clones, around 90% of them detected once, and approximately 1.6% sits in the top ten. V and J are TRBV5-1 and TRBJ2-7; 11 nucleotides align to TRBD1. The TCR originated in a woman aged 45-60 years who had recovered from COVID-19. The sample consisted of PBMCs or T cells enriched from blood (not recorded which). The CDR3: CASSQAPGQGDEQYF. The DNA of the CDR3 is TGCGCCAGCAGTCAAGCGCCGGGACAGGGGGACGAGCAGTACTTC.